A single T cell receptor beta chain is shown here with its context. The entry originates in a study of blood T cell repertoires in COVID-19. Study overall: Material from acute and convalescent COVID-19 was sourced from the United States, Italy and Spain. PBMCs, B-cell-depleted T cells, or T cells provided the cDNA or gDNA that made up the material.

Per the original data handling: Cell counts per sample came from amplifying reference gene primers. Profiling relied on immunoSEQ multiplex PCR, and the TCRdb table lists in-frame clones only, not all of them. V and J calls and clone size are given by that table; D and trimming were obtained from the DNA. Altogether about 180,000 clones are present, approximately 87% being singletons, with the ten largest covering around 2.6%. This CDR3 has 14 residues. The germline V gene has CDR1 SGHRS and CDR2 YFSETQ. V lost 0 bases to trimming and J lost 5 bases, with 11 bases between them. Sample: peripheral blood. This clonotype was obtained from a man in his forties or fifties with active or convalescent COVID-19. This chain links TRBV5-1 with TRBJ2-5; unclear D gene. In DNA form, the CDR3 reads TGCGCCAGCAGCTTGGGATTCAGGATGGAGACCCAGTACTTC. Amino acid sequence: CASSLGFRMETQYF.